These 29 T cell receptor beta chains share one sample of origin, sequenced in a study of blood T cell repertoires in COVID-19. The assay was immunoSEQ multiplex PCR, and TCRdb's table has in-frame clones only and misses some. The table lists around 390,000 clones, around 87% of them singletons. Sequences were obtained from PBMCs or T cells enriched from blood (not recorded which). These receptors all come from a woman between 50 and 59 years old who had recovered from COVID-19.

In this sample, this clone turned up once. The chain has TRBV11-2 and TRBJ1-4, with unresolved D. Trimming stripped 0 bases from V and 8 bases from J, with 7 bases between. CDR3 size: 13 residues. Germline lookup yields CDR1 SGHAT and CDR2 FQNNGV. Written as DNA, the CDR3 is TGTGCCAGCAGCTTAGATCTTCGGGAAAAACTGTTTTTT. This gives the protein CASSLDLREKLFF.

This chain joins TRBV5-8 and TRBJ1-2; 9 bases align to TRBD1. Germline CDR1 and CDR2: SGHTS and YDEGEE. This CDR3 comprises 15 residues. V was pared by 5 bases and J by 7 bases, with 12 bases of the junction left unmatched. CDR3 bases: TGTGCCAGCAGTTCCCAGGGACAGGGCAGACGTGGCTACACCTTC. Encoded protein: CASSSQGQGRRGYTF.

This rearrangement joins TRBV5-1 to TRBJ1-5; D not certain. In germline, CDR1 is SGHRS, CDR2 YFSETQ. The germline V and J ends were trimmed by 1 base and 0 bases, with 14 bases remaining between them. CDR3 length: 17 residues. CDR3 loop: CASSLSGRSHSNQPQHF. DNA of the CDR3: TGCGCCAGCAGCTTGTCGGGAAGGTCCCATAGCAATCAGCCCCAGCATTTT. Full variable domain (rest looked up from reference TRBV5-1 and TRBJ1-5): KAGVTQTPRYLIKTRGQQVTLSCSPISGHRSVSWYQQTPGQGLQFLFEYFSETQRNKGNFPGRFSGRQFSNSRSEMNVSTLELGDSALYLCASSLSGRSHSNQPQHFGDGTRLSIL.

This clone was seen a few times. This rearrangement joins TRBV7-8 to TRBJ1-2, with 9 bases fitting TRBD1. The CDR3 is 19 amino acids. The junction had 19 bases not matched to a gene; V was cut back by 2 bases and J by 6 bases. The germline gives CDR1 SGHVS, CDR2 FQNEAQ. DNA of the CDR3: TGTGCCAGCAGCTTAAGTCTGACGGGGCCGGACAGGGGTACGGATGGCTACACCTTC. As protein: CASSLSLTGPDRGTDGYTF.

The chain recombines TRBV9 with TRBJ2-2; possible D gene TRBD2, 5 bases. Trimming removed 0 bases at V and 0 bases at J, with 12 bases between. The CDR3 has 17 amino acids. Germline V gene lookup returns CDR1 SGDLS and CDR2 YYNGEE. This CDR3 is CASSVEGVPTNTGELFF. In nucleotides, the CDR3 is TGTGCCAGCAGCGTAGAGGGAGTTCCTACGAACACCGGGGAGCTGTTTTTT. The variable domain in full, completed from reference TRBV9 and TRBJ2-2, reads DSGVTQTPKHLITATGQRVTLRCSPRSGDLSVYWYQQSLDQGLQFLIQYYNGEERAKGNILERFSAQQFPDLHSELNLSSLELGDSALYFCASSVEGVPTNTGELFFGEGSRLTVL.

The chain links TRBV6-5 to TRBJ2-3; 12 nucleotides match TRBD2. CDR1 is MNHEY and CDR2 is SVGAGI in the germline V gene. The V segment lost 0 bases and the J segment 5 bases; nucleotides outside the gene matches: 3. The CDR3 has 16 residues. The CDR3 DNA is TGTGCCAGCAGTTACTCTCTAGCGGGGGGGGAAGATACGCAGTATTTT. Translation: CASSYSLAGGEDTQYF.

The V and J genes are TRBV3-1 (or the pseudogene TRBV3-2) and TRBJ2-5; perhaps TRBD2 as D (6 bases). This CDR3 region has 14 residues. V was clipped by 0 bases and J by 5 bases, with 10 bases between them. Germline V gives CDR1 LGHDT, CDR2 YNNKEL (reference sequence). This CDR3 is CASSQDWAGETQYF. The DNA for the CDR3 is TGTGCCAGCAGCCAAGATTGGGCGGGGGAGACCCAGTACTTC.

The chain has TRBV9 and TRBJ1-3; maybe TRBD1 (6 bases). V lost 5 bases and J lost 1, with 10 bases in between. Germline assignment: CDR1 SGDLS and CDR2 YYNGEE. The CDR3 totals 14 residues. DNA of the CDR3: TGTGCCAGCAGAGCCGGACAGTCTGGAAACACCATATATTTT. The encoded protein is CASRAGQSGNTIYF.

This chain joins TRBV7-9 and TRBJ1-1; D perhaps matches TRBD1 (6 bases). The germline V and J ends were trimmed by 5 bases and 0 bases, with 16 bases remaining between them. The CDR3 covers 16 residues. Germline V gene data show CDR1 as SEHNR and CDR2 as FQNEAQ (reference sequence). CDR3 in DNA: TGTGCCAGCAGCCTGGGGGGGGCAGGTCTGAACACTGAAGCTTTCTTT. Amino acid sequence: CASSLGGAGLNTEAFF.

This chain uses TRBV9 with TRBJ2-2, with TRBD2 matching 11 bases. Trimming at V came to 0 bases and at J to 6 bases, leaving 4 bases not matched to a gene. The germline V gene has CDR1 SGDLS and CDR2 YYNGEE. This CDR3 contains 16 residues. The CDR3 coding sequence is TGTGCCAGCAGCGTAGGAACTAGCGGGGGCTCCGGGGAGCTGTTTTTT. Translation: CASSVGTSGGSGELFF.

The table lists this clone with a count of one. The chain combines TRBV2 with TRBJ1-2, with a weak D call TRBD1 (6 bases). The CDR3 extends over 13 amino acids. The germline V gene encodes CDR1 SNHLY and CDR2 FYNNEI. Trimming shortened V by 5 bases and J by 4 bases, and 11 bases separated the two germline ends. The CDR3 region has the DNA TGTGCCAGCAGTACCGACAGGAGCTATGGCTACACCTTC. Residues: CASSTDRSYGYTF.

This sequence joins TRBV28 and TRBJ2-7, with a weak D call TRBD2 (5 bases). Germline-derived CDR1 and CDR2 are MDHEN and SYDVKM. The CDR3 totals 14 residues. Between the trimmed V and J ends, which lost 4 bases and 3 bases, there was a span of 13 bases. The CDR3 DNA follows: TGTGCCAGCAGTTCGACCGGGAAGAACTACGAGCAGTACTTC. Its translation: CASSSTGKNYEQYF.

The chain carries TRBV7-2 and TRBJ2-7; 9 bases align to TRBD2. The germline gives CDR1 SGHTA, CDR2 FQGNSA. J gave up 2 bases and V 3 bases, and 11 bases lay outside the gene matches. The CDR3 is 17 residues long. CDR3 residues: CASSFGGGGGFTYEQYF. The CDR3, as DNA: TGTGCCAGCAGCTTTGGAGGCGGGGGGGGTTTCACCTACGAGCAGTACTTC.

V and J are TRBV30 and TRBJ2-1; a weak D match, TRBD1 (6 bases). The CDR3 has 13 amino acids. The V gene lost 0 bases and the J gene lost 10 bases, with 13 bases spanning the gap. CDR1 is GTSNPN and CDR2 is SVGIG in the germline V gene (reference sequence). Written as DNA, the CDR3 is TGTGCCTGGAGTGTTGGGGGCCCAGGCGAGCAGTTCTTC. It is translated as CAWSVGGPGEQFF.

This clone came up once. This chain joins TRBV19 and TRBJ2-1; the match to TRBD2 covers 8 bases. CDR1 is LNHDA, CDR2 SQIVND, per germline (reference sequence). This CDR3 has 16 residues. The ends lost 2 bases at V and 1 base at J; junction bases unmatched: 4. CDR3 loop: CASSIFGGDSYNEQFF. As DNA, the CDR3 is TGTGCCAGTAGTATATTCGGGGGGGATTCCTACAATGAGCAGTTCTTC.

CDR3 loop: CSGLSGDYGYTF. DNA of the CDR3: TGCAGCGGACTATCGGGGGACTATGGCTACACCTTC. The rearrangement links TRBV29-1 to TRBJ1-2, with a tentative D call TRBD1 (5 bases). Germline V gene lookup returns CDR1 SQVTM and CDR2 ANQGSEA. V gave up 7 bases and J gave up 3 bases, with 12 bases separating them. This CDR3 is built from 12 residues.

This clone was picked up one time. V and J are TRBV27 and TRBJ2-7; D remains unclear. Germline loops: CDR1 MNHEY, CDR2 SMNVEV (reference sequence). The CDR3 runs to 13 residues. The chain's CDR3 is CATRGTNSYEQYF. The CDR3 DNA reads as TGTGCTACCCGTGGCACCAACTCCTACGAGCAGTACTTC.

This clone was detected a few times. The rearrangement joins TRBV11-1 to TRBJ2-5; TRBD2 matches at 9 bases. The CDR3 totals 15 residues. Per the germline V gene, CDR1 is SGHAT and CDR2 is FQDESV (reference sequence). J was trimmed by 5 bases and V by 5 bases; bases with no gene match: 9. CDR3 DNA: TGTGCCAGCAGCATTGGAGCGGGGGGCTGGGAGACCCAGTACTTC. It codes for CASSIGAGGWETQYF.

This clone was seen a handful of times. This chain connects TRBV20-1 to TRBJ1-5; D is perhaps TRBD1 (5 bases). With 3 bases removed from V and 0 bases from J, the gap between germline ends came to 9 bases. The CDR3 is made up of 14 amino acids. Germline CDR1 reads DFQATT; CDR2 reads SNEGSKA (reference sequence). The CDR3 nucleotides are TGCAGTGCTAGTGTGACAGATAGCAATCAGCCCCAGCATTTT. It is translated as CSASVTDSNQPQHF.

This chain joins TRBV2 and TRBJ1-4; D is possibly TRBD1 (6 bases). V lost 1 base and J lost 10, with 13 bases in between. Germline V gene lookup returns CDR1 SNHLY and CDR2 FYNNEI. The CDR3 has 14 residues. CDR3 bases: TGTGCCAGCAGTGAAGGGGCAGGGGACGGAAAACTGTTTTTT. It encodes CASSEGAGDGKLFF.

The chain couples TRBV5-1 to TRBJ2-2, with D possibly being TRBD1 (5 bases). Germline assignment: CDR1 SGHRS and CDR2 YFSETQ. The CDR3 runs 13 residues. Trimming cost V 4 bases and J 6 bases, with 10 bases left between them. This CDR3 reads CASSKQGSGELFF. The CDR3 DNA reads TGCGCCAGCAGCAAGCAGGGATCCGGGGAGCTGTTTTTT.

The chain is built from TRBV7-9 and TRBJ2-7, with D possibly being TRBD1 (6 bases). CDR3 size: 17 residues. Germline V gives CDR1 SEHNR, CDR2 FQNEAQ (reference sequence). V was pared by 5 bases and J by 0 bases, with 20 bases between. The CDR3, as DNA: TGTGCCAGCAGCCCCCGGGACACCTACTTGAGCTCCTACGAGCAGTACTTC. Protein sequence: CASSPRDTYLSSYEQYF. Based on the CDR3 plus reference TRBV7-9 and TRBJ2-7, the full variable domain is DTGVSQNPRHKITKRGQNVTFRCDPISEHNRLYWYRQTLGQGPEFLTYFQNEAQLEKSRLLSDRFSAERPKGSFSTLEIQRTEQGDSAMYLCASSPRDTYLSSYEQYFGPGTRLTVT.

The chain is built from TRBV6-2 or TRBV6-3 and TRBJ1-4, with TRBD1 as a possible D gene (5 bases). Germline-derived CDR1 and CDR2 are MNHEY and SVGEGT. This CDR3 spans 15 amino acids. Trimming removed 4 bases from V and 7 bases from J, with 16 bases in between. CDR3 region: CASSSTGDRAEKLFF. CDR3 DNA: TGTGCCAGCAGTTCCACAGGAGACCGGGCTGAAAAACTGTTTTTT.

The rearrangement joins TRBV5-1 to TRBJ1-2, with 8 nucleotides matching TRBD1. With 2 bases clipped from V and 10 bases from J, the junction kept 7 bases outside the gene matches. The CDR3 spans 13 residues. CDR1 is SGHRS and CDR2 is YFSETQ in the germline V gene. The CDR3, as DNA: TGCGCCAGCAGCTTAGGACAGGGTGGTTACTACACCTTC. It codes for CASSLGQGGYYTF.

V usage is TRBV2 and J usage is TRBJ1-1; no firm D call. From germline, CDR1 is SNHLY and CDR2 FYNNEI. CDR3 length: 10 amino acids. V dropped 7 bases and J dropped 7 bases, with 7 bases sitting between them. The CDR3: CASIYSEAFF. The CDR3 DNA reads TGTGCCAGCATTTACAGTGAAGCTTTCTTT.

The chain is built from TRBV18 and TRBJ2-7, with 8 bases aligning to TRBD2. The CDR3 length is 18 residues. J gave up 0 bases and V 4 bases, and 14 bases lay outside the gene matches. Germline values: CDR1 KGHSH, CDR2 LQKENI. This CDR3 is CASSLRGGGTISSYEQYF. The DNA for the CDR3 is TGTGCCAGCTCACTCCGGGGCGGGGGGACGATTAGCTCCTACGAGCAGTACTTC.

This clone was recorded a few times. This chain connects TRBV7-9 to TRBJ1-2; the match to TRBD1 covers 8 bases. Germline V gene data show CDR1 as SEHNR and CDR2 as FQNEAQ (reference sequence). V dropped 5 bases and J dropped 2; count of bases not matched to a gene: 4. This CDR3 comprises 14 residues. CDR3 region: CASSPDRVNYGYTF. The CDR3 region has the DNA TGTGCCAGCAGCCCGGACAGGGTCAACTATGGCTACACCTTC.

The chain uses TRBV30 and TRBJ2-1, with D possibly being TRBD2 (6 bases). Between the trimmed V and J ends, which lost 3 bases and 3 bases, there was a span of 12 bases. Germline V CDR1 and CDR2: GTSNPN, SVGIG (reference sequence). This CDR3 contains 14 residues. Here the CDR3 DNA reads TGTGCCTGGAGACTGGGGACTGGCTACAATGAGCAGTTCTTC. Protein: CAWRLGTGYNEQFF.

J is TRBJ2-2 and V is TRBV5-8; a possible D gene is TRBD1 (5 bases). The germline V and J ends were trimmed by 1 base and 5 bases, with 12 bases remaining between them. CDR3 length equals 15 residues. Per germline, CDR1 SGHTS and CDR2 YDEGEE. The CDR3 loop reads CASSLSTVGTGELFF. For the CDR3, the DNA is TGTGCCAGCAGCTTGTCGACAGTAGGTACCGGGGAGCTGTTTTTT.